One sample yielded the 17 T cell receptor beta chains listed below, sequenced in a study of T cells in Graves' hyperthyroidism and ophthalmopathy. Amplification of TCR beta CDR3 regions was performed using RNA transcripts as template. RT-PCR in the first round (using the HTBI primer set) targeted the TCR CDR3. TCRdb re-called the multiplex PCR reads through MiXCR, storing one row per CDR3 protein. The sample has roughly 93,000 distinct CDR3 sequences, roughly 39% seen once; the top ten hold approximately 10%. The material sequenced was peripheral blood or thyroid tissue (not recorded which). The receptors stem from a woman in her 30s with Graves' hyperthyroidism.

This chain uses TRBV10-2 with TRBJ1-2, with 7 bases identical to TRBD1. Trimming removed 4 bases from V and 1 base from J; junction bases left unmatched: 3. The germline gives CDR1 WSHSY, CDR2 SAAADI. The CDR3 is 14 amino acids. The CDR3 coding sequence is TGCGCCAGCAGTGGGACAGGCGGTAACTATGGCTACACCTTC. As protein: CASSGTGGNYGYTF.

This clonotype occurred many times. This chain joins TRBV13 and TRBJ1-2; TRBD1 matches 11 bases. From germline, CDR1 is PRHDT and CDR2 FYEKMQ (reference sequence). Trimming took 7 bases from V and 8 from J; bases not matched to a gene: 12. CDR3 length equals 15 residues. In DNA form, the CDR3 reads TGTGCCAGCACGCAGCTTGGACAGGGGGCAGGAGGCTACACCTTC. Its translation: CASTQLGQGAGGYTF. Variable domain in full (rest from reference TRBV13 and TRBJ1-2): AAGVIQSPRHLIKEKRETATLKCYPIPRHDTVYWYQQGPGQDPQFLISFYEKMQSDKGSIPDRFSAQQFSDYHSELNMSSLELGDSALYFCASTQLGQGAGGYTFGSGTRLTVV.

This clonotype was seen ten or more times. V gene TRBV15 combines with J gene TRBJ2-3; 7 positions agree with TRBD1. J was trimmed by 1 base and V by 5 bases; bases with no gene match: 9. Germline values: CDR1 LNHNV, CDR2 YYDKDF (reference sequence). The CDR3 has 16 amino acids. The CDR3 DNA is TGTGCCACCAGCGGGATGACAGGGCTCGGCACAGATACGCAGTATTTT. This sequence encodes CATSGMTGLGTDTQYF.

V is TRBV7-2 and J is TRBJ1-5; 7 bases fit TRBD1. Germline loops: CDR1 SGHTA, CDR2 FQGNSA. J lost 4 bases, V lost 0 bases, and 3 bases had no gene match. This CDR3 is 15 amino acids long. In DNA, the CDR3 is TGTGCCAGCAGCTTAGCCGGGACAGCTAATCAGCCCCAGCATTTT. It codes for CASSLAGTANQPQHF.

Many counts were recorded for this clonotype. The J gene is TRBJ2-7, the V gene TRBV27; D gene unclear. Germline loops: CDR1 MNHEY, CDR2 SMNVEV (reference sequence). Trimming took off 3 bases at V and 6 bases at J, with 15 bases between the two ends. The CDR3 consists of 14 residues. The CDR3 loop is CASSFIPGDGEQYF. Here the CDR3 DNA reads TGTGCCAGCAGTTTCATACCCGGCGACGGCGAGCAGTACTTC.

This clonotype was recorded only once. The conserved closing phenylalanine or tryptophan is absent in this CDR3, likely reflecting a read error. V is TRBV2 and J is TRBJ1-5; D is uncertain. The germline V gene encodes CDR1 SNHLY and CDR2 FYNNEI. The CDR3 length is 13 residues. V was clipped by 8 bases and J by 4 bases, with 12 bases between them. This CDR3 reads CASGVGSNQPQHS. The CDR3 DNA reads as TGTGCCAGCGGTGTGGGATCGAATCAGCCCCAGCATTCT.

This clonotype was recorded at least ten times. The chain combines TRBV20-1 with TRBJ2-5; D tentatively reads TRBD1 or TRBD2 (5 bases each). CDR1 is DFQATT, CDR2 SNEGSKA, per germline (reference sequence). The CDR3 spans 12 residues. The ends were cut back, 0 bases at V and 5 bases at J, with 7 bases in the middle. In DNA, the CDR3 is TGCAGTGCTAGAGAGTGGGGGGAGACCCAGTACTTC. Amino acids: CSAREWGETQYF.

This clonotype was seen ten or more times. The chain is built from TRBV28 and TRBJ1-2; D is undetermined. The V end was cut by 5 bases, the J end by 8 bases, with 15 bases between. The germline V gene has CDR1 MDHEN and CDR2 SYDVKM. The CDR3 consists of 13 residues. The CDR3 reads CASSLPATRGYTF. CDR3 bases: TGTGCCAGCAGTCTCCCCGCGACCCGGGGCTACACCTTC.

The CDR3: CASSIQGSTEAFF. The CDR3 DNA reads as TGTGCCAGCAGTATACAGGGGAGCACTGAAGCTTTCTTT. The rearrangement uses TRBV4-2 and TRBJ1-1, with 7 bases lining up with TRBD1. Germline V gene lookup returns CDR1 LGHNA and CDR2 YNFKEQ. V gave up 6 bases and J gave up 4 bases; unmatched junction bases: 5. The CDR3 consists of 13 residues.

As concerns this clonotype: One end of the junction does not line up with germline, which may come from a read error. This chain connects TRBV24-1 to TRBJ1-1, with D uncertain. The CDR3 sequence is 17 residues long. Germline V CDR1 and CDR2: KGHDR, SFDVKD. Here the CDR3 DNA reads TGTGCCAGCAGTAACCAAGGAGAGCGTTACTTGAACACTGAAGCTTTCTTT. As protein: CASSNQGERYLNTEAFF.

As regards this clonotype: Being one base from a much bigger clone, this may be a read error. This chain uses TRBV9 with TRBJ1-2, with D possibly being TRBD1 (6 bases). This CDR3 is built from 15 residues. Trimming left V 4 bases short and J 7 bases short, with 20 bases between. Looked up from germline, CDR1 is SGDLS and CDR2 is YYNGEE. The CDR3 sequence is CASSSRGAGDCGYTF. The CDR3 coding sequence is TGTGCCAGCAGCTCGAGGGGGGCCGGGGACTGTGGCTACACCTTC.

This clonotype came up many times. The chain joins TRBV7-9 to TRBJ1-4; D uncertain. Trimming pared 4 bases from V and 11 bases from J, leaving 11 bases between. The CDR3 runs 12 residues. Germline V gene sequence: CDR1 SEHNR, CDR2 FQNEAQ (reference sequence). In DNA, the CDR3 is TGTGCCAGCAGCTCCCTTTTTACGAAACTGTTTTTT. This sequence encodes CASSSLFTKLFF.

The V call is TRBV29-1, the J call TRBJ2-5; TRBD2 matches 14 bases. This CDR3 is built from 12 residues. Per germline, CDR1 SQVTM and CDR2 ANQGSEA. V dropped 7 bases and J dropped 7; count of bases not matched to a gene: 2. The CDR3 is CSAGTSGGTQYF. DNA for the CDR3: TGCAGCGCTGGGACTAGCGGGGGGACCCAGTACTTC.

The sample holds a few counts of this clonotype. A clone one base away is much larger, so this may be a read error. The genes are TRBV7-6 and TRBJ1-4; 7 bases match TRBD1. CDR1 and CDR2 (germline): SGHVS, FNYEAQ. The ends lost 5 bases at V and 4 bases at J; junction bases unmatched: 7. This CDR3 is built from 15 residues. Here the CDR3 reads CASSTPGQLNEKLFF. The DNA for the CDR3 is TGTGCCAGCAGCACGCCGGGACAGCTTAATGAAAAACTGTTTTTT.

This clonotype was observed at least ten times. This sequence joins TRBV19 and TRBJ2-2; TRBD2 might be the D (5 bases). Germline lookup yields CDR1 LNHDA and CDR2 SQIVND (reference sequence). The V end lost 7 bases, the J end lost 0 bases, and 15 bases lay between the germline ends. The length of the CDR3 is 16 residues. The CDR3 loop is CASISFGDTNTGELFF. Here the CDR3 DNA reads TGTGCCAGTATCAGTTTCGGGGATACGAACACCGGGGAGCTGTTTTTT.

In DNA form, the CDR3 reads TGTGCCACCAGCAGTCACGCTCTAGCTAACCAAGAGACCCAGTACTTC. It yields the protein CATSSHALANQETQYF. The chain employs TRBV15 and TRBJ2-5, with D possibly being TRBD2 (5 bases). The CDR3 spans 16 residues. V was shortened by 3 bases and J by 0 bases, with 14 bases between the two germline ends. Germline assignment: CDR1 LNHNV and CDR2 YYDKDF (reference sequence).

This clonotype was seen a single time. The chain has TRBV7-6 and TRBJ2-5; 10 bases fit TRBD2. The CDR3 has 17 residues. V shed 3 bases, J shed 3 bases, and the junction held 10 bases outside the gene matches. CDR1 is SGHVS, CDR2 FNYEAQ, per germline. The CDR3 region has the DNA TGTGCCAGCAGCTTCGCGGGGCCTAGCGGGAGAAAAGAGACCCAGTACTTC. Translating gives CASSFAGPSGRKETQYF.